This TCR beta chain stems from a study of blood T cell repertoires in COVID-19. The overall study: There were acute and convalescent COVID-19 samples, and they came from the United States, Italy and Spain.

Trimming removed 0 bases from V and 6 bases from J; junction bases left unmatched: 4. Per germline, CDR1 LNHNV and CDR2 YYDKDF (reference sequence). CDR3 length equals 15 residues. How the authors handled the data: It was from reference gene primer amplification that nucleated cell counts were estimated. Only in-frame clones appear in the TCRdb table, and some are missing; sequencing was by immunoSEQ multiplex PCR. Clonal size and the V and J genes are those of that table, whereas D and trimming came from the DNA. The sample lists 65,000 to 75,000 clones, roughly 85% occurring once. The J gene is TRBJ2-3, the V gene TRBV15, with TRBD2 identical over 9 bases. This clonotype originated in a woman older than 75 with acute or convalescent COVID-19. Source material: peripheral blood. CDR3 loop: CATSRERGGWDTQYF. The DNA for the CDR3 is TGTGCCACCAGCAGAGAGCGGGGGGGCTGGGATACGCAGTATTTT.